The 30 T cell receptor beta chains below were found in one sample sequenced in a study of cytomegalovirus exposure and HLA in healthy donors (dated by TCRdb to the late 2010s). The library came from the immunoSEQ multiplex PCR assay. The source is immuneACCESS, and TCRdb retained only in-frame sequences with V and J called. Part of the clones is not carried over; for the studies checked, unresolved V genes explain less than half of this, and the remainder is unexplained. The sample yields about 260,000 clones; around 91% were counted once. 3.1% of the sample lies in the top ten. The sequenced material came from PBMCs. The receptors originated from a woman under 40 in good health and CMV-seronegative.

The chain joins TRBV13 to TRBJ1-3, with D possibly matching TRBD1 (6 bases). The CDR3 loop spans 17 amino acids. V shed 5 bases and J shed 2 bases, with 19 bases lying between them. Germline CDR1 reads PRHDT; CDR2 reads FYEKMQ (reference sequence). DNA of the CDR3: TGTGCCAGCAGCCCCTTCCGGGGGGGCCGGGCTGGAAACACCATATATTTT. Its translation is CASSPFRGGRAGNTIYF.

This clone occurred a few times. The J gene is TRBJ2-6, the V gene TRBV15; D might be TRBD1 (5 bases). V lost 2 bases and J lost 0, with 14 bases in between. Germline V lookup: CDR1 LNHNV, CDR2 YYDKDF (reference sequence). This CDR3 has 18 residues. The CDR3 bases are TGTGCCACCAGCAGACCCCCGACAGCAATCTCTGGGGCCAACGTCCTGACTTTC. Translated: CATSRPPTAISGANVLTF.

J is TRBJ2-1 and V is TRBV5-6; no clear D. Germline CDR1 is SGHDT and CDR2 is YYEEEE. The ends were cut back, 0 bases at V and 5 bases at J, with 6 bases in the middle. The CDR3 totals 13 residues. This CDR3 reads CASSLETDNEQFF. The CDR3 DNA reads TGTGCCAGCAGCTTGGAGACCGACAATGAGCAGTTCTTC.

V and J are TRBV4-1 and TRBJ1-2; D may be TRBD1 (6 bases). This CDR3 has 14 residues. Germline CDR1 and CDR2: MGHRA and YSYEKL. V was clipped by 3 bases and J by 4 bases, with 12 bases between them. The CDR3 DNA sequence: TGCGCCAGCAGCCAGCAGGGGATAAGCTATGGCTACACCTTC. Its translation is CASSQQGISYGYTF.

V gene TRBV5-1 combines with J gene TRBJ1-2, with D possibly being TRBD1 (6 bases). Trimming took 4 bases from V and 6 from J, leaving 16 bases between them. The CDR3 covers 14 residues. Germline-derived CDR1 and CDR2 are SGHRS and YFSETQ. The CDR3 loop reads CASSPQQGTDGYTF. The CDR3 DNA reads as TGCGCCAGCAGCCCTCAACAGGGTACAGATGGCTACACCTTC.

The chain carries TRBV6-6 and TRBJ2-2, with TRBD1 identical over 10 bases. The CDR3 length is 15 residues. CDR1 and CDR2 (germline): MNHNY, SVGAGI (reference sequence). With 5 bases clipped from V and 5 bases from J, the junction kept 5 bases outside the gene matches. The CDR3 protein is CASSPGQGWTGELFF. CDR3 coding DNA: TGTGCCAGCAGTCCGGGACAGGGGTGGACCGGGGAGCTGTTTTTT.

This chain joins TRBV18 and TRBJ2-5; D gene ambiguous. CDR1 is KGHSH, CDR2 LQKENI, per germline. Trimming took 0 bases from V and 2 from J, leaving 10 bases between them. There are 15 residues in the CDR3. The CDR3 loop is CASSPPWQEQETQYF. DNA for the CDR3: TGTGCCAGCTCACCACCGTGGCAGGAACAAGAGACCCAGTACTTC.

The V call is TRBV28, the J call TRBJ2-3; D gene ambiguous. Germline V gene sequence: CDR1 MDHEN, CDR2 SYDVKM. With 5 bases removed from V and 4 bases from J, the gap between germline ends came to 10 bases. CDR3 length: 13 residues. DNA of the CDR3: TGTGCCAGCAGTCCGTCCCCAGCAGATACGCAGTATTTT. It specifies CASSPSPADTQYF.

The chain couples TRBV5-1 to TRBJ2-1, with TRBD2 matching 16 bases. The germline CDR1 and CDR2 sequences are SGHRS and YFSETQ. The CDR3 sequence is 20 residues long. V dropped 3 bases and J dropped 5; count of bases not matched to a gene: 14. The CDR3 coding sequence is TGCGCCAGCAGCTCTACAGGGGGACTAGCGGGAGGGCCCTTGGACAATGAGCAGTTCTTC. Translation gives CASSSTGGLAGGPLDNEQFF.

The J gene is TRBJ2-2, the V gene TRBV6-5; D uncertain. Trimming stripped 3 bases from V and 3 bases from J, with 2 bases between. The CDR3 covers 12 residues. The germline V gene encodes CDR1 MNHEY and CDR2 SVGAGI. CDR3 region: CASSYDTGELFF. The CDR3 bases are TGTGCCAGCAGTTATGACACCGGGGAGCTGTTTTTT.

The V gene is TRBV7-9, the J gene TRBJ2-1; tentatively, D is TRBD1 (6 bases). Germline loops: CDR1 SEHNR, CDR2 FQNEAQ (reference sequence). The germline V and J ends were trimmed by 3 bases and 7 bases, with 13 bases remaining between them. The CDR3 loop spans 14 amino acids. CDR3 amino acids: CASSFQGQGNEQFF. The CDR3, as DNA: TGTGCCAGCAGCTTCCAGGGGCAGGGGAATGAGCAGTTCTTC. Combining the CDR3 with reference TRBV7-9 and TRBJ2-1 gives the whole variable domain DTGVSQNPRHKITKRGQNVTFRCDPISEHNRLYWYRQTLGQGPEFLTYFQNEAQLEKSRLLSDRFSAERPKGSFSTLEIQRTEQGDSAMYLCASSFQGQGNEQFFGPGTRLTVL.

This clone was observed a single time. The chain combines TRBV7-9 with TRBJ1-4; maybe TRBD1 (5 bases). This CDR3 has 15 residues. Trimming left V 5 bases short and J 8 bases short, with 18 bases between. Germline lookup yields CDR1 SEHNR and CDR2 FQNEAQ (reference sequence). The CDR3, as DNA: TGTGCCAGCAGCCCCGGACAAGGGTCAGGGGAAAAACTGTTTTTT. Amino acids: CASSPGQGSGEKLFF.

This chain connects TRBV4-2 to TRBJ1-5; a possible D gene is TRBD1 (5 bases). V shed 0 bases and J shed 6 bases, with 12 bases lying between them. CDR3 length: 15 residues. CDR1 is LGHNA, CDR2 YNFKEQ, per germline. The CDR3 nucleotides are TGTGCCAGCAGCCAAGATCCGGGGGTTACTCAGCCCCAGCATTTT. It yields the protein CASSQDPGVTQPQHF.

The CDR3 nucleotides are TGTGCCAGCAGCTTGGCAGCCTATGGCTACACCTTC. Translated: CASSLAAYGYTF. V gene TRBV5-6 combines with J gene TRBJ1-2; the D is unclear. Trimming left V 0 bases short and J 4 bases short, with 4 bases between. CDR3 size: 12 residues. Germline V gene sequence: CDR1 SGHDT, CDR2 YYEEEE.

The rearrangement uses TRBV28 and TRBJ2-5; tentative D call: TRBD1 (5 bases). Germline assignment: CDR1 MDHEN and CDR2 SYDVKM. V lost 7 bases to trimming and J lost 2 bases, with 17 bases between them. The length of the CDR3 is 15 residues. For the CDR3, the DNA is TGTGCCAGCACCCTTCAGGGCAGATATCAAGAGACCCAGTACTTC. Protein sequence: CASTLQGRYQETQYF.

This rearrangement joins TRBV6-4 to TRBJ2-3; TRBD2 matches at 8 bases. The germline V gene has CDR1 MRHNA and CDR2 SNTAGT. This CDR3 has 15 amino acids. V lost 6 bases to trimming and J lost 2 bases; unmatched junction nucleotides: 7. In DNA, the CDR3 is TGTGCCAGCAGCCCGGGACTAGGGCCCACAGATACGCAGTATTTT. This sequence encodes CASSPGLGPTDTQYF.

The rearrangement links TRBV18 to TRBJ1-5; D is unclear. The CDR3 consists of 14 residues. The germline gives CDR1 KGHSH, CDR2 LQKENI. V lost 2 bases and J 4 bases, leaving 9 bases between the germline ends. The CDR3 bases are TGTGCCAGCTCACCAGGGTCCCTAAATCAGCCCCAGCATTTT. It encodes CASSPGSLNQPQHF. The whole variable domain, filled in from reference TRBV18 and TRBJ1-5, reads NAGVMQNPRHLVRRRGQEARLRCSPMKGHSHVYWYRQLPEEGLKFMVYLQKENIIDESGMPKERFSAEFPKEGPSILRIQQVVRGDSAAYFCASSPGSLNQPQHFGDGTRLSIL.

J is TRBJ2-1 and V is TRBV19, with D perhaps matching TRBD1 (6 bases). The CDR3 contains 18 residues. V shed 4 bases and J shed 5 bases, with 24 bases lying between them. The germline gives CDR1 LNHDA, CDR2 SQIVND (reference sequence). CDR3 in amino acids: CASSKGQGSGITNNEQFF. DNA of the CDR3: TGTGCCAGTAGTAAGGGTCAGGGGTCGGGGATAACAAACAATGAGCAGTTCTTC.

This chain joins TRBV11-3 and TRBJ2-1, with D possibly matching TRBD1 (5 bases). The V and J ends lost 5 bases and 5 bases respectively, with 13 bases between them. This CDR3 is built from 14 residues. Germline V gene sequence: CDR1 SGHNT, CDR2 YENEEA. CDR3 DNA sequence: TGTGCCAGCAGCCCGTCAGACAGAGACAATGAGCAGTTCTTC. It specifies CASSPSDRDNEQFF.

CDR3 loop: CASSYSRSGSTYEQYF. DNA of the CDR3: TGTGCCAGCAGTTACAGCCGGAGCGGGTCTACCTACGAGCAGTACTTC. The chain employs TRBV6-5 and TRBJ2-7; D possibly corresponds to TRBD2 (6 bases). CDR1 MNHEY and CDR2 SVGAGI come from the germline V gene. This CDR3 contains 16 residues. V lost 2 bases to trimming and J lost 2 bases, with 16 bases between them.

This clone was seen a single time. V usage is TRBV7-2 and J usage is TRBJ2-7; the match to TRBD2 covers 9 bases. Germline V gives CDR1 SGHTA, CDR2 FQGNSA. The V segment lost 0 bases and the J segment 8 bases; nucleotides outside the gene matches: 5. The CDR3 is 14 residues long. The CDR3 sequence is CASSLAGTSSKQYF. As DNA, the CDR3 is TGTGCCAGCAGCTTAGCGGGGACTAGCAGTAAGCAGTACTTC.

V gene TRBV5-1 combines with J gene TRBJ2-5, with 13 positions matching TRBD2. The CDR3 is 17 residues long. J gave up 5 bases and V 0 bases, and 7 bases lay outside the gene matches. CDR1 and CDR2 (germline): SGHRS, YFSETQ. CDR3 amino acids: CASSLDGLAGAGETQYF. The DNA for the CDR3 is TGCGCCAGCAGCTTGGATGGACTAGCGGGAGCGGGGGAGACCCAGTACTTC.

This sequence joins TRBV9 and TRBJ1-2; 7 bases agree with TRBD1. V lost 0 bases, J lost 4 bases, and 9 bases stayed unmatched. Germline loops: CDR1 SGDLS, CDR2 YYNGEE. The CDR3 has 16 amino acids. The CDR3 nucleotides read TGTGCCAGCAGCGTAGGGGGCTGGACAGGATTCTATGGCTACACCTTC. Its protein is CASSVGGWTGFYGYTF. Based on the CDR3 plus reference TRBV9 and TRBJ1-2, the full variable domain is DSGVTQTPKHLITATGQRVTLRCSPRSGDLSVYWYQQSLDQGLQFLIQYYNGEERAKGNILERFSAQQFPDLHSELNLSSLELGDSALYFCASSVGGWTGFYGYTFGSGTRLTVV.

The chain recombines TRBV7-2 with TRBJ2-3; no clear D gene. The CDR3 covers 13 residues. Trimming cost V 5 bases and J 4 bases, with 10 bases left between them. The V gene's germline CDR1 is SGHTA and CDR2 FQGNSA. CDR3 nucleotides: TGTGCCAGCAGCAGGGATCGGGCAGATACGCAGTATTTT. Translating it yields CASSRDRADTQYF.

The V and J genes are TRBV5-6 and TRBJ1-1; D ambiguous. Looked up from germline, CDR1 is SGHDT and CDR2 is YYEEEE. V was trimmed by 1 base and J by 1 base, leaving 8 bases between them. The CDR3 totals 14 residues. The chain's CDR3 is CASSLTGENTEAFF. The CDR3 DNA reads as TGTGCCAGCAGCTTGACCGGGGAGAACACTGAAGCTTTCTTT.

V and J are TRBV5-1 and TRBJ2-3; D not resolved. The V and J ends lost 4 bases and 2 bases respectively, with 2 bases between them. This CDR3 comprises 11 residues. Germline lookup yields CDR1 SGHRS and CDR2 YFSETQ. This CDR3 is CASSITDTQYF. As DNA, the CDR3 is TGCGCCAGCAGCATCACAGATACGCAGTATTTT.

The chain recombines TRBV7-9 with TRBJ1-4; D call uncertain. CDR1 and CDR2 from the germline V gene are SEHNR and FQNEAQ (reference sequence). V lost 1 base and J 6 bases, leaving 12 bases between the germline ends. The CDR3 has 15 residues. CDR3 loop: CASSLGVLPDEKLFF. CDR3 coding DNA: TGTGCCAGCAGCTTAGGGGTCCTCCCAGATGAAAAACTGTTTTTT.

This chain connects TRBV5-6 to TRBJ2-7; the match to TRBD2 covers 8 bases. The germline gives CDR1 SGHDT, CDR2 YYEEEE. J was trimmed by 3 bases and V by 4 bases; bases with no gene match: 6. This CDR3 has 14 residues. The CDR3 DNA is TGTGCCAGCAGCGCGGGACTAGTAGTCTACGAGCAGTACTTC. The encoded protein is CASSAGLVVYEQYF.

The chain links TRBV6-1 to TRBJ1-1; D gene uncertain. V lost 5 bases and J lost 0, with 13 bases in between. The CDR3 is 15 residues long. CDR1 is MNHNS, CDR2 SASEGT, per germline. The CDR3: CASSPRSILNTEAFF. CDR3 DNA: TGTGCCAGCAGTCCTCGGTCCATCTTGAACACTGAAGCTTTCTTT.

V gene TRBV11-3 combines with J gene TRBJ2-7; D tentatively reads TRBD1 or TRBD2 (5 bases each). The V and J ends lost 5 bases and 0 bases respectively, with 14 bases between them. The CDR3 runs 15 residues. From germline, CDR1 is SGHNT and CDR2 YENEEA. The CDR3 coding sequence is TGTGCCAGCAGCAGGGACCGACATAGCTCCTACGAGCAGTACTTC. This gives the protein CASSRDRHSSYEQYF.